The sequence of this TCR beta chain was determined in a study of shared clonotypes between healthy human individuals. Study conclusions and caveats: Generation probabilities were higher for clonotypes shared across all four sorted-subset donors than for unshared ones.

The CDR3 contains 14 residues. V shed 5 bases and J shed 2 bases, with 13 bases lying between them. Germline V gene data show CDR1 as LNHDA and CDR2 as SQIVND (reference sequence). CD45RO-negative CD8 cells positively selected for CCR7 made up the naive population, which excluded terminally differentiated effector memory CD45RA+ cells. This clone was counted a few times. Its cognate antigen is unknown. Using immunoSEQ multiplex PCR, the repertoire was profiled, and TCRdb retains in-frame clones only, with some absent. The table lists approximately 2,000,000 clones, around 93% of them singletons, with over 1.5% in the top ten.

The rearrangement uses TRBV19 and TRBJ2-7; the D gene could be TRBD1 or TRBD2 (5 bases each). The sequencing sample was made of naive CD8+ T cells from PBMCs. This clonotype originated in a man in his late teens or twenties in good health. Some clones in this sample may be carry-over from other donors' samples. The CDR3: CASSVRDGPYEQYF. In DNA, the CDR3 is TGTGCCAGTAGTGTCCGGGACGGACCCTACGAGCAGTACTTC.